Below, 18 T cell receptor beta chains from the same sample are listed, as sequenced in a study of cytomegalovirus exposure and HLA in healthy donors. 13 Jbeta primers and 60 Vbeta primers were used for the PCR. Method: immunoSEQ multiplex PCR; TCRdb's copy keeps in-frame clones and lacks some. The sample contains under 150,000 clones, around 10% of which appear only once. The sequencing sample was made of PBMCs. These receptors came from a man aged 25 to 40 in good health and CMV-seronegative.

A few counts support this clone. The V and J genes are TRBV9 and TRBJ2-7, with TRBD1 matching 7 bases. The trim removed 3 bases at V and 1 base at J, leaving 4 bases unmatched. Germline V lookup: CDR1 SGDLS, CDR2 YYNGEE. This CDR3 comprises 14 residues. The CDR3 bases are TGTGCCAGCAGCGCAAAGGGACAGTCCTACGAGCAGTACTTC. Translating it yields CASSAKGQSYEQYF.

The table lists this clone with a few counts. V is TRBV4-2 and J is TRBJ1-5; D possibly corresponds to TRBD1 (5 bases). CDR3 length: 15 residues. Germline values: CDR1 LGHNA, CDR2 YNFKEQ. Trimming pared 4 bases from V and 7 bases from J, leaving 17 bases between. DNA for the CDR3: TGTGCCAGCAGCCCACAGGCGAAGGGCGGACAGCCCCAGCATTTT. It is translated as CASSPQAKGGQPQHF.

The genes are TRBV19 and TRBJ2-3, with 9 bases identical to TRBD1. Germline values: CDR1 LNHDA, CDR2 SQIVND (reference sequence). CDR3 length: 16 residues. V shed 5 bases and J 1 base; nucleotides not matched to a gene: 7. CDR3 region: CASSSRDRVRTDTQYF. CDR3 in DNA: TGTGCCAGTAGTTCTCGGGACAGGGTACGCACAGATACGCAGTATTTT. Drawing the rest from reference TRBV19 and TRBJ2-3, the complete variable domain is DGGITQSPKYLFRKEGQNVTLSCEQNLNHDAMYWYRQDPGQGLRLIYYSQIVNDFQKGDIAEGYSVSREKKESFPLTVTSAQKNPTAFYLCASSSRDRVRTDTQYFGPGTRLTVL.

Comment on this clone: Other DNA sequences in this specimen translate into the identical CDR3. V usage is TRBV5-1 and J usage is TRBJ1-4; 8 positions agree with TRBD1. The CDR3 is 15 residues long. Germline V lookup: CDR1 SGHRS, CDR2 YFSETQ. V trimming: 4 bases; J trimming: 7 bases; junction bases outside the gene matches: 9. The CDR3 coding sequence is TGCGCCAGCAGCCGGAATACAGGGGGGGGTGAAAAACTGTTTTTT. This codes for CASSRNTGGGEKLFF.

This clone was seen more than once but under ten times. The gene calls are TRBV7-8 and TRBJ1-6; 7 bases agree with TRBD1. Per germline, CDR1 SGHVS and CDR2 FQNEAQ. J was trimmed by 6 bases and V by 5 bases; bases with no gene match: 13. The CDR3 is 17 amino acids. CDR3 residues: CASSDEWGQRINSPLHF. Here the CDR3 DNA reads TGTGCCAGCAGCGACGAATGGGGACAGCGAATTAATTCACCCCTCCACTTT.

The J gene is TRBJ1-1, the V gene TRBV28; D is ambiguous. The CDR3 length is 14 residues. Trimming removed 7 bases from V and 4 bases from J, with 16 bases in between. Germline V CDR1 and CDR2: MDHEN, SYDVKM. CDR3 coding DNA: TGTGCCAGCAACCCCGAGCCGGCGGGCACTGAAGCTTTCTTT. Its protein is CASNPEPAGTEAFF.

This clone has only a few counts. The chain recombines TRBV7-9 with TRBJ1-2; a possible D gene is TRBD1 (6 bases). Germline V gene lookup returns CDR1 SEHNR and CDR2 FQNEAQ (reference sequence). With 5 bases removed from V and 5 bases from J, the gap between germline ends came to 15 bases. This CDR3 has 14 amino acids. CDR3 residues: CASSTTGHFYGYTF. The CDR3 coding sequence is TGTGCCAGCAGCACCACGGGACATTTTTATGGCTACACCTTC.

Regarding this clone: At one end, the junction sequence differs from germline, possibly due to a read error. This rearrangement joins TRBV9 to TRBJ2-5; D may be TRBD2 (5 bases). The CDR3 is made up of 15 amino acids. CDR1 and CDR2 (germline): SGDLS, YYNGEE. The CDR3 DNA reads as TGTGCCAGTTCCCTAACGGCGGGCAGCCAAGAGGCCCAGTACTTC. Its translation is CASSLTAGSQEAQYF.

The CDR3 DNA sequence: TGTGCCAGCAGCCCCCCCGGGACTAGCGGTTACGAGCAGTACTTC. As protein: CASSPPGTSGYEQYF. The chain has TRBV9 and TRBJ2-7; TRBD2 aligns across 11 bases. CDR1 is SGDLS, CDR2 YYNGEE, per germline. With V trimmed by 4 bases and J by 4 bases, 7 bases remained unmatched. This CDR3 has 15 amino acids.

This clone was found a few times. The V gene is TRBV27, the J gene TRBJ2-7; 9 bases are shared with TRBD1. Per germline, CDR1 MNHEY and CDR2 SMNVEV (reference sequence). V lost 5 bases and J lost 5; bases outside the gene matches: 10. CDR3 size: 15 residues. The chain's CDR3 is CASSPRGQGKDEQYF. The CDR3 nucleotides are TGTGCCAGCAGTCCTCGAGGACAGGGGAAGGACGAGCAGTACTTC.

The chain uses TRBV14 and TRBJ1-2, with 9 nucleotides matching TRBD1. The CDR3 is 14 residues long. The trim removed 5 bases at V and 7 bases at J, leaving 8 bases unmatched. Germline lookup yields CDR1 SGHDN and CDR2 FVKESK. CDR3 in amino acids: CASSWGQGVSGYTF. The CDR3 nucleotides read TGTGCCAGCAGCTGGGGACAGGGCGTCTCTGGCTACACCTTC.

The chain couples TRBV5-1 to TRBJ2-7; TRBD2 aligns across 16 bases. V dropped 4 bases and J dropped 3; count of bases not matched to a gene: 7. The CDR3 is 17 residues long. Per germline, CDR1 SGHRS and CDR2 YFSETQ. CDR3 nucleotide sequence: TGCGCCAGCAGCCCGGGACTAGCGGGGGGGCAACACTACGAGCAGTACTTC. Its protein is CASSPGLAGGQHYEQYF.

Comment on this clone: The CDR3 does not close with the conserved phenylalanine or tryptophan, likely indicating a read error. The chain combines TRBV5-7 with TRBJ1-4; 7 bases map to TRBD1. TRBV5-7 is an open reading frame whose function is uncertain. The CDR3 spans 16 residues. This CDR3 reads CASSLSGGLANEKLFV. CDR3 DNA: TGTGCAAGCAGCTTATCAGGGGGGCTAGCTAATGAAAAACTGTTTGTT.

This clone was picked up a small number of times. This chain joins TRBV7-9 and TRBJ2-7, with 7 nucleotides matching TRBD1. Trimming at V came to 5 bases and at J to 2 bases, leaving 6 bases not matched to a gene. The CDR3 consists of 14 residues. Germline V CDR1 and CDR2: SEHNR, FQNEAQ (reference sequence). CDR3 loop: CASSRSGTAYEQYF. The CDR3 DNA sequence: TGTGCCAGCAGCCGATCCGGGACAGCCTACGAGCAGTACTTC.

This clone was counted only a few times. A junction boundary mismatches the germline segment, possibly from a read error. Distinct nucleotide sequences in the sample also encode this CDR3. The chain employs TRBV28 and TRBJ2-7; TRBD2 agrees at 9 bases. Germline CDR1 is MDHEN and CDR2 is SYDVKM. The CDR3 is made up of 14 amino acids. The CDR3 region is CASTLAGNRYEQYF. CDR3 in DNA: TGTGCCAGCACCCTAGCGGGAAATAGATACGAGCAATACTTC.

The sample holds a few counts of this clone. The chain employs TRBV5-1 and TRBJ2-3, with 12 bases matching TRBD2. The V and J ends lost 2 bases and 2 bases, in that order; junction bases with no gene match: 3. In germline, CDR1 is SGHRS, CDR2 YFSETQ. The CDR3 loop spans 16 amino acids. This CDR3 reads CASSFGLAGTTDTQYF. For the CDR3, the DNA is TGCGCCAGCAGCTTTGGACTAGCGGGGACCACAGATACGCAGTATTTT.

A few counts support this clone. The chain is built from TRBV5-1 and TRBJ2-7; 12 bases map to TRBD2. Trimming at V came to 0 bases and at J to 6 bases, leaving 13 bases not matched to a gene. The germline CDR1 and CDR2 sequences are SGHRS and YFSETQ. The CDR3 sequence is 18 residues long. CDR3 amino acids: CASSLAPSTSGSLSEQYF. The CDR3 nucleotides read TGCGCCAGCAGCTTGGCCCCCTCGACTAGCGGGAGCTTGAGCGAGCAGTACTTC.

The V call is TRBV14, the J call TRBJ2-5; 7 bases are shared with TRBD2. The CDR3 has 16 amino acids. CDR1 and CDR2 (germline): SGHDN, FVKESK. V lost 4 bases, J lost 4 bases, and 12 bases stayed unmatched. As DNA, the CDR3 is TGTGCCAGCAGCCTGCTTGGGGGGGGTCAAAGAGAGACCCAGTACTTC. Protein sequence: CASSLLGGGQRETQYF.